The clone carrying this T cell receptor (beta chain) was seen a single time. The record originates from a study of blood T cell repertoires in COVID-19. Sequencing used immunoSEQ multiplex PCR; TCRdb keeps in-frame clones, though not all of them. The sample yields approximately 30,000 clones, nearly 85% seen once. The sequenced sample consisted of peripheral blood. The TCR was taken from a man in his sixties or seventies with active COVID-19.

CDR3 in amino acids: CASKPQGGGQPQHF. As DNA, the CDR3 is TGTGCCAGCAAACCACAGGGTGGGGGTCAGCCCCAGCATTTT. This sequence joins TRBV27 and TRBJ1-5, with D tentatively TRBD1 (6 bases). Germline lookup yields CDR1 MNHEY and CDR2 SMNVEV (reference sequence). Trimming shortened V by 7 bases and J by 6 bases, and 16 bases separated the two germline ends. CDR3 length equals 14 residues.